This is a list of T cell receptor beta chains from one sample in a study of T cells in localized non-small cell lung cancer. Sequencing was performed with immunoSEQ multiplex PCR; in TCRdb, only in-frame clones are kept and a portion is missing. This table has 55,000 to 65,000 clones, roughly nine tenths appearing once. Here the sequenced sample was peripheral blood, taken before any cancer treatment. Receptors were obtained from a man aged 35-75 years with stage I lung adenocarcinoma. Both conserved end residues are part of each CDR3. The order of the fields is V gene, CDR3 protein.

>TRBV4-2
CASSQGLGGIYNEQFF
>TRBV18
CASSPNTGLGEKLFF
>TRBV5-1
CASSQGTSGSRTGELFF
>TRBV4-1
CASSQASGRTGELFF
>TRBV7-9
CASSPGQGISEQYF
>TRBV28
CASSLTGLSVEQYF
>TRBV11-3
CASSLEGHNEQFF
>TRBV5-4
CASSPRLSSYNEQFF
>TRBV5-4
CASSFELAGVAGELFF
>TRBV7-2
CASSSGLRIRVDTQYF
>TRBV2
CASSRTLPPGELFF
>TRBV28
CASSLLRDRKLTDTQYF